The clone carrying this T cell receptor (beta chain) was observed at least ten times. Primers targeting TRAV and TRBV primed first-strand cDNA, covering alpha and beta chains. It was with a constant-region primer and a V-primer adapter that TCRs were amplified over around 20 PCR cycles. TCRdb processed the reads anew with MiXCR; each CDR3 protein has one entry. The sample has about 91,000 distinct CDR3 sequences, around a fifth seen once. The CDR3 runs 13 residues. Germline-derived CDR1 and CDR2 are SQVTM and ANQGSEA. The V and J ends lost 4 bases and 4 bases, in that order; junction bases with no gene match: 2. This entry comes from a study of low-dose radiotherapy and immunotherapy resistance in tumors. Study in general: Study patients were administered oral aspirin at 300 mg daily for four cycles from cycle 1 day 1.

Time point denoted: after trial treatment. Treatment in this sample: LDRT plus nivolumab, ipilimumab, low-dose cyclophosphamide and aspirin (RACIN trial). Every donor's regimen consisted of nivolumab, ipilimumab, aspirin, low-dose cyclophosphamide and low-dose radiotherapy. The chain carries TRBV29-1 and TRBJ1-5, with 9 bases matching TRBD1. The receptor's source is a female donor with ovarian cancer. The specimen comprised PBMCs, sampled after low-dose radiotherapy plus immunotherapy. The CDR3 DNA follows: TGCAGCGTTGGAGACAGGGGGAATCAGCCCCAGCATTTT. Translated, it gives CSVGDRGNQPQHF.